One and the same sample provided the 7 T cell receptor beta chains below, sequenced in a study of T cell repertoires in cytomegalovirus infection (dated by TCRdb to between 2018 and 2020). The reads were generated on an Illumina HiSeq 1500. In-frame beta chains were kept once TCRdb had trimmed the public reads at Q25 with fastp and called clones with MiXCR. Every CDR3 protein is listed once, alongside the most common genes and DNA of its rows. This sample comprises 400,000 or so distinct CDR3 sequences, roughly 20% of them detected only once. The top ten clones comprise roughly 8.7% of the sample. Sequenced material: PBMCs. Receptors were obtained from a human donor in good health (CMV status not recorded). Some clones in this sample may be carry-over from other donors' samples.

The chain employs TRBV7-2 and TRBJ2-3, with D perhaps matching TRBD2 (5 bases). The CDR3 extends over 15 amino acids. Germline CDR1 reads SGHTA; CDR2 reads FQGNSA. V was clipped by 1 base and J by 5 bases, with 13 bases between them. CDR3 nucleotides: TGTGCCAGCAGCTTAGAGGCGGGTATTGGAGATACGCAGTATTTT. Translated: CASSLEAGIGDTQYF.

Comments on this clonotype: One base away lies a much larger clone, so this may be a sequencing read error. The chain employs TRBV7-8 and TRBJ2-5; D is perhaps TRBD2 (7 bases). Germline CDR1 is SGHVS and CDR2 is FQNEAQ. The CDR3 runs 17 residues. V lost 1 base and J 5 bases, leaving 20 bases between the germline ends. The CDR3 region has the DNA TGTGCCAGCAGCTTAGTGCGGAGTGGCAGGGGAGGGGAGACCCAGTACTTC. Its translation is CASSLVRSGRGGETQYF. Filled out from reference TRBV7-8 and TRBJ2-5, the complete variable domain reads GAGVSQSPRYKVAKRGQDVALRCDPISGHVSLFWYQQALGQGPEFLTYFQNEAQLDKSGLPSDRFFAERPEGSVSTLKIQRTQQEDSAVYLCASSLVRSGRGGETQYFGPGTRLLVL.

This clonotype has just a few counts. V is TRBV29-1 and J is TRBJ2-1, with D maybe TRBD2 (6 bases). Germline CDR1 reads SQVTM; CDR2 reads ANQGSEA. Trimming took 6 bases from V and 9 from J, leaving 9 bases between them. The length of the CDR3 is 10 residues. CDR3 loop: CSVRGGEQFF. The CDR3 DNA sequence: TGCAGCGTGCGGGGAGGTGAGCAGTTCTTC.

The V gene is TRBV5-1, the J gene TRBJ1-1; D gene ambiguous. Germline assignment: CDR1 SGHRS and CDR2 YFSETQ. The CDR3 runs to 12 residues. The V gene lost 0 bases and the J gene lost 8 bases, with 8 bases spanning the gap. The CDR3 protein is CASSLGADEAFF. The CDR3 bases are TGCGCCAGCAGCTTGGGGGCCGACGAAGCTTTCTTT.

CDR3 protein: CASSSPGTPNLYEQYF. The CDR3 DNA reads as TGTGCCAGCAGCTCGCCCGGGACCCCGAACCTATACGAGCAGTACTTC. V and J are TRBV5-4 and TRBJ2-7; either TRBD1 or TRBD2 may fit D (5 bases each). This CDR3 spans 16 amino acids. V was cut by 3 bases and J by 4 bases, with 20 bases left in between. Germline lookup yields CDR1 SGHNT and CDR2 YYREEE (reference sequence). Based on the CDR3 plus reference TRBV5-4 and TRBJ2-7, the full variable domain is ETGVTQSPTHLIKTRGQQVTLRCSSQSGHNTVSWYQQALGQGPQFIFQYYREEENGRGNFPPRFSGLQFPNYSSELNVNALELDDSALYLCASSSPGTPNLYEQYFGPGTRLTVT.

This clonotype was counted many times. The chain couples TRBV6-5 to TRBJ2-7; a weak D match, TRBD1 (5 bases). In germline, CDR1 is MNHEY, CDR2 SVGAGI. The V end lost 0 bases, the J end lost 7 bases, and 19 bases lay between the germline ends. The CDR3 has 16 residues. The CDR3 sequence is CASSYSPQGVNAEQYF. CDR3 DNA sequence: TGTGCCAGCAGTTACTCCCCCCAAGGGGTGAACGCGGAGCAGTACTTC.

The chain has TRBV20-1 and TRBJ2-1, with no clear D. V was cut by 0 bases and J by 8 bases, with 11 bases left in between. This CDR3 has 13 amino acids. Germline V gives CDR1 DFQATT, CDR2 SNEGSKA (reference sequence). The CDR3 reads CSARDPPRDEQFF. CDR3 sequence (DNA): TGCAGTGCTAGAGACCCTCCCCGTGATGAGCAGTTCTTC.